This TCR beta chain was recorded in a study of CD4 T cells in relation to SARS-CoV-2 and coronaviruses. Study results and limitations: About 65% of donors had memory CD4+ clonotypes crossrecognizing SARS-CoV-2 and common cold coronavirus spike.

Germline V gives CDR1 MNHNS, CDR2 SASEGT. V was shortened by 3 bases and J by 6 bases, with 15 bases between the two germline ends. This CDR3 has 15 amino acids. In the case of this clone: The antigen remains undetermined.

Sequenced by immunoSEQ multiplex PCR; TCRdb stores in-frame clones only, minus some. Of roughly 36,000 clones in the sample, over 75% were seen once. Material: memory CD4+ T cells from PBMCs. The receptor's source is an adult with COVID-19. The chain employs TRBV6-1 and TRBJ1-5; D unclear. CDR3 amino acids: CASSDYGVLSQPQHF. Here the CDR3 DNA reads TGTGCCAGCAGTGATTACGGGGTTCTTAGTCAGCCCCAGCATTTT.